This TCR beta chain was sequenced during a study of metastatic and nonmetastatic thyroid tumors. As for the study in general: It was across blood and tumor or nodule tissue from malignant and benign thyroid patients that repertoires were compared.

This clone came up a few times. Thyroid surgery was performed in patients who had received no treatment beforehand. The germline V gene has CDR1 SGHVS and CDR2 FQNEAQ. The CDR3 runs 16 residues. V was pared by 4 bases and J by 4 bases, with 16 bases between. TCRdb re-clonotyped the PCR reads via MiXCR. The sample shows 30,000 to 45,000 clones, 28% of them seen only once. Sequenced sample: blood. The V and J genes are TRBV7-8 and TRBJ2-2; no firm D call. The clonotype originates from a male donor with papillary thyroid cancer or a benign thyroid nodule (not recorded which). Some clones in this sample may be carry-over from other donors' samples. Here the CDR3 reads CASSSSGFKGTGELFF. The CDR3, as DNA: TGTGCCAGCAGCTCCTCAGGTTTTAAAGGCACCGGGGAGCTGTTTTTT.